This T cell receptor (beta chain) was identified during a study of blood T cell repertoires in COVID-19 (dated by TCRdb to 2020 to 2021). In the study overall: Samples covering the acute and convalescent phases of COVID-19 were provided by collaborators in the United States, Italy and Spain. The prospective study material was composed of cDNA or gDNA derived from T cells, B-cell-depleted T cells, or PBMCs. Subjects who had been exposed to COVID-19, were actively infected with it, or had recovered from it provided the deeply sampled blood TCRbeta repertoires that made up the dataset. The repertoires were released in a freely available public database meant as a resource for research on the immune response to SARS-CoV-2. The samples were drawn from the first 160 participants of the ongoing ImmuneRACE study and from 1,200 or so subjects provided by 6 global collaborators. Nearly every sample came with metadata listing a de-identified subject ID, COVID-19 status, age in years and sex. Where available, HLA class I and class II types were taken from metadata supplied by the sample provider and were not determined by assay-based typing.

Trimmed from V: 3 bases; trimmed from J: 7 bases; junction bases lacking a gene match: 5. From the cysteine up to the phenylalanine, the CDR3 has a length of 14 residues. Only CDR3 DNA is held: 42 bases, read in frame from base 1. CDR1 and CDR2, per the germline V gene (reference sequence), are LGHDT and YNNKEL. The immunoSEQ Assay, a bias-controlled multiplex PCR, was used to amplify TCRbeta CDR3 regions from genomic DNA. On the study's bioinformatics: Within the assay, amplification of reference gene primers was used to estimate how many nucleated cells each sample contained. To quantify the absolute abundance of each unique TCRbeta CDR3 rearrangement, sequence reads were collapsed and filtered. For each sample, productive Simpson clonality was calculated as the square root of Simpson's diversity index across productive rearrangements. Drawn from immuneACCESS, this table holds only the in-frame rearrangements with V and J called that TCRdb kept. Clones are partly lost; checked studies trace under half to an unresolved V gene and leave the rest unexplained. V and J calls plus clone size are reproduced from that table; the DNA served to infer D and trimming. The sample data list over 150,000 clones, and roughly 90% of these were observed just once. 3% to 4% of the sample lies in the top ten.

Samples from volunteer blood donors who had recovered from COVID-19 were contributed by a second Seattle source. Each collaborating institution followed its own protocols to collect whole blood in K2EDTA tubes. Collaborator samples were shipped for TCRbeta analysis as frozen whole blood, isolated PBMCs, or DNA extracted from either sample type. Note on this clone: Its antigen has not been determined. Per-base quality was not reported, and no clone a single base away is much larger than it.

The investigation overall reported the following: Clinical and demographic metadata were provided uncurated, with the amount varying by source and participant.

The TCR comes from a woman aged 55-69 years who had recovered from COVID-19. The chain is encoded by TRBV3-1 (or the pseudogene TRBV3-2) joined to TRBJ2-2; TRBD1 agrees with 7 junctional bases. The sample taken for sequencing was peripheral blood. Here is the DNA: TGTGCCAGCAGCCAGAACAGGGGAAGCGGGGAGCTGTTTTTT. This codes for CASSQNRGSGELFF.